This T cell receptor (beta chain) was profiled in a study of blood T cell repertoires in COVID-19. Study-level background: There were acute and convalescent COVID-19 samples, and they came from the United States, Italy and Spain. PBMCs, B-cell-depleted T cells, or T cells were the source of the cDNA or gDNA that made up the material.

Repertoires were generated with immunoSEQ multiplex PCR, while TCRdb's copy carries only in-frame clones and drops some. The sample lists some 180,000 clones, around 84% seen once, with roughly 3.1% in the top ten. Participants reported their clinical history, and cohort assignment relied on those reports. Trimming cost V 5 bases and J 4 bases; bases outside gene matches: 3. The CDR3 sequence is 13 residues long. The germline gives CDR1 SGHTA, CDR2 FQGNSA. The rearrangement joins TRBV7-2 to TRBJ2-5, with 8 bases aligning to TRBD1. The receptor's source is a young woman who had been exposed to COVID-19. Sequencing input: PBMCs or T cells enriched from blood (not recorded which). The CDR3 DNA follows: TGTGCCAGCAGCAAGGACAGGGCAGAGACCCAGTACTTC. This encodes CASSKDRAETQYF. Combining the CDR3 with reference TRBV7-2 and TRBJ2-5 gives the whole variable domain GAGVSQSPSNKVTEKGKDVELRCDPISGHTALYWYRQSLGQGLEFLIYFQGNSAPDKSGLPSDRFSAERTGGSVSTLTIQRTQQEDSAVYLCASSKDRAETQYFGPGTRLLVL.